This is a list of T cell receptor beta chains from one sample in a study of cytomegalovirus exposure and HLA in healthy donors. Clones were read by immunoSEQ multiplex PCR, and TCRdb kept only the in-frame ones, dropping some. The profile shows around 54,000 clones, roughly nine tenths of them singletons. Sequencing was carried out using PBMCs. The receptor set was obtained from a woman aged 18-29 years in good health and CMV-seropositive. Both conserved end residues are trimmed from each CDR3. Not all rows give a size; the values are once, few, many and, for expanded clones, a class.

j_call clone_size v_call cdr3_length cdr3_aa
TRBJ1-2 NA TRBV7-2 11 ASSPDSNYGYT
TRBJ1-5 NA TRBV15 13 ATSRERTGNQPQH
TRBJ2-4 NA TRBV7-2 14 ASSPHLGVAKNIQY
TRBJ1-2 once TRBV5-1 15 ASSIPGMGLGLSGYT
TRBJ2-1 NA TRBV6-6 11 ASSMRPGDEQF
TRBJ2-1 NA TRBV6-4 13 ASSKAGGPINEQF
TRBJ1-1 NA TRBV5-1 15 ASSLVPLIPGNTEAF
TRBJ1-1 NA TRBV19 12 ASIPGVRDAEAF
TRBJ1-2 NA TRBV5-1 13 ASRKEQTGLDGYT
TRBJ1-5 NA TRBV7-2 13 ASSLAPAGVQPQH
TRBJ2-2 NA TRBV6-5 13 ASSYPQTNTGELF
TRBJ2-1 NA TRBV6-5 13 ASSPTTGWYNEQF
TRBJ2-3 NA TRBV11-3 12 ASSLAGISGTQY
TRBJ2-1 NA TRBV2 11 ASGSGDYNEQF